The clone carrying this T cell receptor beta chain was counted at least ten times. TCRdb reanalysed the RT-PCR reads using MiXCR and keeps one entry per CDR3 protein. This sample yields about 700,000 distinct CDR3 sequences, of which 14% are seen a single time; roughly 4% belongs to the top ten. This CDR3 has 14 amino acids. V gave up 1 base and J gave up 5 bases; unmatched junction bases: 4. The germline V gene has CDR1 SGHRS and CDR2 YFSETQ. The sequence was obtained from a female donor in good health, serving as a healthy control. What was sequenced was memory CD4+ T cells from blood. The chain joins TRBV5-1 to TRBJ2-5; 8 bases align to TRBD1. The CDR3 reads CASSLSSGGETQYF. In DNA form, the CDR3 reads TGCGCCAGCAGCTTGTCTTCAGGGGGCGAGACCCAGTACTTC.